This T cell receptor beta chain was profiled in a study of T cell clonality in common variable immunodeficiency. Sequencing was performed with immunoSEQ multiplex PCR; in TCRdb, only in-frame clones are kept and a portion is missing. The table records fewer than 65,000 clones without singletons, the ten largest covering about 0.85%. Notes on the study in general: Compared with controls, CVID subjects had fewer shared TCRbeta clones. TCRbeta clonality was increased in CVID versus healthy controls.

Germline values: CDR1 DFQATT, CDR2 SNEGSKA (reference sequence). CDR3 length: 15 residues. The junction had 12 bases not matched to a gene; V was cut back by 5 bases and J by 9 bases. This clone came up many times. The antigen is undetermined. The read falls 3 residues short of the CDR3 end, and the missing part is taken from the germline J gene. Donors gave roughly 5 to 8 ml heparinized peripheral whole blood. The sequence was obtained from a person aged 18 to 70 in good health. Source material: peripheral blood mononuclear cells. The J gene is TRBJ1-6, the V gene TRBV20-1, with 8 bases matching TRBD1. Partial CDR3 DNA: TGCAGTGCTCGATTCGCTGACAGGGGTAGTTCACCC. This codes for CSARFADRGSSP. The complete CDR3 sequence is CSARFADRGSSPLHF.